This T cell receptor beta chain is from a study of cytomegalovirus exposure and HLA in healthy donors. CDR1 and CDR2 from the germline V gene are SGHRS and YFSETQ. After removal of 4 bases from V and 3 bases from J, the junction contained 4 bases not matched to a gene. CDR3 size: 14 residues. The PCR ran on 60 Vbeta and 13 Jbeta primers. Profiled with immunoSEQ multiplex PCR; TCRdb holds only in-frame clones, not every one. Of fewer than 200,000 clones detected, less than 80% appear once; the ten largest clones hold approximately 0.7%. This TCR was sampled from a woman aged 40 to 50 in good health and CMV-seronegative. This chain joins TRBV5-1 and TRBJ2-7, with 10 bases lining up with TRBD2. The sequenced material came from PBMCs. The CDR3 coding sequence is TGCGCCAGCAGCCCCCGGACTAGCGGCTACGAGCAGTACTTC. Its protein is CASSPRTSGYEQYF.